Described below is a single T cell receptor (beta chain) sequence and its context. Its matching antigen is unknown. TCRdb itself ran the 5' RACE reads through MiXCR, one entry per CDR3 protein. The table shows roughly 250,000 distinct CDR3 sequences, with roughly 15% occurring only once. CDR1 is SGHRS and CDR2 is YFSETQ in the germline V gene. Trimming stripped 0 bases from V and 1 base from J, with 10 bases between. The CDR3 spans 15 residues. These data originate in a study of T-cell memory formation after mild COVID-19. Findings and limits, study-wide: Day 15 to 85 contracting clones showed balanced CD4/CD8; day 15 to 37 expanders favored CD4+. Unconfirmed was the SARS-CoV-2 specificity of second-wave clones that peaked on day 37.

Material: PBMCs or a T cell subset sorted from them (not recorded which). The chain carries TRBV5-1 and TRBJ2-5; D is perhaps TRBD1 (6 bases). The sequence derives from a young man who had mild COVID-19 (a few samples of this study predate the infection). Cell type and time point are not known. The CDR3 loop is CASSLGTVLQETQYF. In nucleotides, the CDR3 is TGCGCCAGCAGCTTGGGGACAGTTCTCCAAGAGACCCAGTACTTC.